The rows below give T cell receptor beta chains drawn from one sample of a study of immune heterogeneity within non-small cell lung tumors. Using its own MiXCR run on the multiplex PCR reads, TCRdb lists one record per CDR3 protein. The sample consists of 10,000 to 15,000 distinct CDR3 sequences, about a quarter of them appearing once. Sequenced: lung tumor tissue. Receptors were obtained from a man aged 45-65 years with non-small cell lung cancer. The CDR3 runs from the conserved cysteine through the conserved F or W. The size entry is marked missing in some rows and otherwise reads once, few, many or a size class.

TRBJ2-4,TRBV5-1,16,NA,CASSLLGQGIKNIEYF
TRBJ1-2,TRBV2,15,many,CASSPRTGANYGYTF
TRBJ2-7,TRBV20-1,15,many,CSASGTSGKVLEQYF
TRBJ1-6,TRBV30,14,NA,CACRWGRDNSPLHF
TRBJ2-3,TRBV9,12,few,CASSPQSDTQYF
TRBJ2-7,TRBV28,14,medium-sized,CASTLHLAGDEQYF
TRBJ2-5,TRBV7-8,16,NA,CASSLLAGRQQETQYF
TRBJ1-1,TRBV19,15,many,CASSVSVVANTEAFF
TRBJ2-2,TRBV3-1,15,NA,CASSPSGPLTGELFF
TRBJ1-6,TRBV2,15,medium-sized,CASTKELVNNSPLHF
TRBJ2-5,TRBV19,15,many,CASKAGTGRAETQYF
TRBJ1-4,TRBV30,13,many,CAWRPQGREKLFF
TRBJ2-1,TRBV7-8,20,NA,CASSLGQSGTWLEETNEQFF
TRBJ2-3,TRBV5-1,13,many,CASSTLAADTQYF
TRBJ2-7,TRBV11-2,14,many,CASSSFGQSYEQYF
TRBJ1-2,TRBV7-9,16,many,CASSFGSGPNNYGYTF
TRBJ2-7,TRBV27,19,medium-sized,CASSLNYSPGGKSNYEQYF
TRBJ1-2,TRBV3-1,15,many,CASSPSGTGLDGYTF
TRBJ1-3,TRBV11-2,15,many,CASSMTRLHGNTIYF
TRBJ2-1,TRBV5-1,16,many,CASSSPSGGLLREQFF
TRBJ2-2,TRBV30,15,medium-sized,CAWTTGLTDTGELFF
TRBJ1-3,TRBV5-4,15,NA,CASSLAGHAGNTIYF
TRBJ1-5,TRBV6-1,14,many,CASSDPGVGQPQHF
TRBJ2-3,TRBV12-3/TRBV12-4,15,many,CASSLSGGALDTQYF
TRBJ1-6,TRBV5-1,13,many,CASSGDSNSPLHF
TRBJ1-2,TRBV7-9,15,NA,CASSLENRGNEGYTF
TRBJ2-7,TRBV19,17,many,CASSSPRGGTTTYEQYF
TRBJ2-3,TRBV3-1,12,many,CASSFQYNTQYF
TRBJ1-6,TRBV19,13,many,CASHDRANSPLHF
TRBJ1-3,TRBV7-2,15,many,CASSLALSSGNTIYF
TRBJ1-6,TRBV20-1,15,many,CSARQYSSYNSPLHF
TRBJ2-5,TRBV4-1,16,NA,CASSQTGDRYQETQYF
TRBJ1-5,TRBV4-1,14,medium-sized,CASSQENSNQPQHF
TRBJ2-7,TRBV30,13,many,CAWSPELPYEQYF
TRBJ2-6,TRBV30,15,many,CAWSVQGAGANVLTF
TRBJ1-2,TRBV2,14,many,CATPSRTGEDGYTF
TRBJ1-1,TRBV11-2,14,many,CASSLGQVATEAFF
TRBJ2-7,TRBV7-2,14,many,CASSMLGGFYEQYF
TRBJ2-7,TRBV7-6,12,many,CASSLPVGPQYF